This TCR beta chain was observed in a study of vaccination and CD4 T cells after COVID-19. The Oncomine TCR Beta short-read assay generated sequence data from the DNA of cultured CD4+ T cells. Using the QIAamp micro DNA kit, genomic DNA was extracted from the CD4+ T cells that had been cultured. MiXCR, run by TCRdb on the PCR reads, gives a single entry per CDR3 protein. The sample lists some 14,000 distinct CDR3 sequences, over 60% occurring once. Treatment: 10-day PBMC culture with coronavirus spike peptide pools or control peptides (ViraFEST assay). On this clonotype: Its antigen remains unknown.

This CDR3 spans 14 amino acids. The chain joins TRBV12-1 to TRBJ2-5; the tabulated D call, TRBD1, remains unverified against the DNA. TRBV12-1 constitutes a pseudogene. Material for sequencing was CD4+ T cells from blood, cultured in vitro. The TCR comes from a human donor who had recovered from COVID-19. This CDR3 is CASSFGGATETQYF. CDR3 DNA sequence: TGTGCCAGCAGCTTTGGGGGGGCGACGGAGACCCAGTACTTC.